The rows below give T cell receptor beta chains drawn from one sample of a study of blood T cells in healthy people across ages. TCRdb fed the 5' RACE reads into MiXCR, producing one record per CDR3 protein. The sample contains 920,000 or so distinct CDR3 sequences, 35% to 50% of which appear only once. The specimen sequenced was blood. The receptors derive from a woman in her sixties or seventies in good health. Both conserved end residues are trimmed from each CDR3.

J gene	V gene	CDR3 protein
TRBJ2-3	TRBV11-2	ASTLRQGGSTDTQY
TRBJ2-1	TRBV11-2	ASSTSGLHNEQF
TRBJ2-7	TRBV6-5	ASRSASRTYEQY
TRBJ1-6	TRBV12-3/TRBV12-4	ASSLSGNNSPLH
TRBJ2-1	TRBV29-1	SVPQGNEQF
.	TRBV19	ASSVFPLAGPSYEQY
TRBJ2-3	TRBV12-3/TRBV12-4	ASSLHDADTQY
TRBJ2-3	TRBV25-1	ASHSTQRYTQY
TRBJ2-7	TRBV4-3	ASSQDPRGNEQY
TRBJ2-7	TRBV4-2	ASSQRTGASYEQY
TRBJ2-5	TRBV4-3	ASSQGGTGSETQY
TRBJ2-3	TRBV27	ASSERENTDTQY
TRBJ2-1	TRBV7-8	ASSLAALGPGF
.	TRBV5-1	ASSLDLTGDDEQY
.	TRBV28	ASSTLTSSYNEQY
TRBJ2-5	TRBV7-3	ASSALPGPQETQY
TRBJ2-5	TRBV13	ASSSGPRGVETQY
TRBJ2-2	TRBV7-3	ASSFTGSNTGELF
TRBJ2-7	TRBV7-3	ASSALAAYEQY
TRBJ1-1	TRBV20-1	SARDTLRTGAF
TRBJ2-5	TRBV6-1	ASRGGLAGVFETQY
TRBJ2-4	TRBV19	ASISDGYIQY
TRBJ1-1	TRBV12-3/TRBV12-4	ASSLASLPEGEVTEAF
TRBJ2-3	TRBV9	ASSVVDKRTDTQY
TRBJ2-1	TRBV13	ASRLAGAHEQF
TRBJ2-1	TRBV30	AWSYGTSEQF
TRBJ2-5	TRBV4-2	ASSQGGSSGRGETQY
TRBJ2-7	TRBV14	ASSQNSLSSYEQY
TRBJ2-7	TRBV20-1	SASWLNEQY
TRBJ2-1	TRBV11-2	ASSDRPGEQF
TRBJ1-1	TRBV9	ASSETGQRNTEAF
TRBJ2-5	TRBV5-1	ASSSDARGETQY
TRBJ2-1	TRBV3-1	ASSGVGNEQF
TRBJ2-7	TRBV5-6	ASSLRDRASYEQY
.	TRBV16	ASSHLGAGAKNIQY
TRBJ2-3	TRBV28	ASSLGGGGQFHDTQY
TRBJ2-5	TRBV9	ASSLGLAGSETY
TRBJ1-6	TRBV7-2	ASSRGINSPLH
TRBJ2-7	TRBV6-5	ASSYFSPVVAGAYEQY
TRBJ2-1	TRBV6-2/TRBV6-3	ASRQAGTKNNEQF
TRBJ2-3	TRBV6-2/TRBV6-3	ASRVGLAVTDTQY
TRBJ2-7	TRBV5-1	ASSLARHSSSYEQY
TRBJ2-5	TRBV6-5	ASSPTTGAQETQY
TRBJ2-7	TRBV7-9	AAQGSSYEQY
.	TRBV3-1	ASSQPNGREQY
TRBJ1-2	TRBV11-2	ASSLGEPGANNYGYT
TRBJ2-1	TRBV5-1	ASSLGSGNNEQF
TRBJ2-7	TRBV9	ASSARGTSPHYEQY
TRBJ2-1	TRBV27	ASTQADRGNEQF
TRBJ1-2	TRBV29-1	SVGVTADYGYT
TRBJ1-1	TRBV2	ASARDRELEAF
TRBJ1-1	TRBV6-1	ASSFGVKAEAF
TRBJ2-7	TRBV7-6	ASSAPGTSGSHEQY
TRBJ1-2	TRBV7-2	AGSPGSPTGGVYGYT
TRBJ2-7	TRBV6-1	ASSPLGHSYEQY
TRBJ2-5	TRBV3-1	ASSRTRSETQY
TRBJ2-5	TRBV5-1	ASSLKQGAGETQY
TRBJ1-1	TRBV24-1	ATRRGRDGAAHTEAF